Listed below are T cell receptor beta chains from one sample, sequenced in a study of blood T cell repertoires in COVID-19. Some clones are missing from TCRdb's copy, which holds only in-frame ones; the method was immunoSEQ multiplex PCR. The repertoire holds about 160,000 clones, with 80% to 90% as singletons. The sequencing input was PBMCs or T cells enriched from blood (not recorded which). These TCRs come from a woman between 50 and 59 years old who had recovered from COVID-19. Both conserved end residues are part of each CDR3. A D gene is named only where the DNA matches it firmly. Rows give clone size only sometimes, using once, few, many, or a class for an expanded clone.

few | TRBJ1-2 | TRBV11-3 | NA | CASSVTGFYGYTF | TGTGCCAGCAGCGTCACAGGGTTCTATGGCTACACCTTC
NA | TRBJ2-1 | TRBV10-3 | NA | CAISESEGRNEQFF | TGTGCCATCAGTGAGTCTGAGGGGAGGAATGAGCAGTTCTTC
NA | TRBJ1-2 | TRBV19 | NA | CASSRRQERVGVYGYTF | TGTGCCAGTTCCCGCCGACAGGAAAGGGTAGGCGTCTATGGCTACACCTTC
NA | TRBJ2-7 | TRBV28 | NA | CASSSLSPQGALYEQYF | TGTGCCAGCAGTTCCCTTTCTCCACAGGGAGCCCTCTACGAGCAGTACTTC
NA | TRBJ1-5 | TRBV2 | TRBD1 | CASSELGQGVGEPQHF | TGTGCCAGCAGTGAACTTGGACAGGGCGTGGGGGAGCCCCAGCATTTT
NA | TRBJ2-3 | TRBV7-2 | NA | CASSLGIAADTQYF | TGTGCCAGCAGCTTAGGGATAGCGGCAGATACGCAGTATTTT
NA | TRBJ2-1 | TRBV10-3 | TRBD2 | CATEPDLAGGSYNEQFF | TGTGCCACCGAGCCCGACCTAGCGGGAGGATCCTACAATGAGCAGTTCTTC
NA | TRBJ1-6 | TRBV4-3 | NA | CASSQDGGPTSPLHF | TGCGCCAGCAGCCAAGATGGAGGACCGACCTCGCCCCTCCACTTT
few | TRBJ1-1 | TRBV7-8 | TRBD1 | CASSLTGVNTEAFF | TGTGCCAGCAGCTTGACAGGGGTGAACACTGAAGCTTTCTTT
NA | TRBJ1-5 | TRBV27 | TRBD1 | CASSLVGQGTQPQHF | TGTGCCAGCAGTTTGGTAGGACAGGGGACTCAGCCCCAGCATTTT
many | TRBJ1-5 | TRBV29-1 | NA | CSVADGFLGNQPQHF | TGCAGCGTTGCAGACGGTTTTTTAGGCAATCAGCCCCAGCATTTT
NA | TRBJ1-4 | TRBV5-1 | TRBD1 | CASSLTGAITNEKLFF | TGCGCCAGCAGCCTGACAGGGGCCATAACTAATGAAAAACTGTTTTTT
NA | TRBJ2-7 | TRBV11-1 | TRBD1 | CATSSTGGWGEQYF | TGTGCCACTTCCTCGACAGGGGGATGGGGTGAGCAGTACTTC
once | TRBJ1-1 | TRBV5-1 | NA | CASSNGQFTEAFF | TGCGCCAGCAGCAACGGACAGTTCACTGAAGCTTTCTTT
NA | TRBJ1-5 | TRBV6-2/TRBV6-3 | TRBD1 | CASSDTGQGKGQQPQHF | TGTGCCAGCAGCGACACTGGACAGGGAAAGGGGCAGCAGCCCCAGCATTTT
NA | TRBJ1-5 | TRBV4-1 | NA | CASSQSHNQPQHF | TGCGCCAGCAGCCAATCCCACAATCAGCCCCAGCATTTT
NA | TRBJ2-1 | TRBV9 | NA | CASSVVGSLYNEQFF | TGTGCCAGCAGCGTAGTTGGTAGCCTATACAATGAGCAGTTCTTC
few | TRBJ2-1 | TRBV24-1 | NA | CATSDGNEQFF | TGTGCCACCAGTGACGGCAATGAGCAGTTCTTC
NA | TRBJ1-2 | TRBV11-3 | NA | CASSSSRAPNYGYTF | TGTGCCAGCAGCTCGTCGAGGGCCCCTAACTATGGCTACACCTTC
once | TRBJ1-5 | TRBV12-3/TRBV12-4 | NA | CASSWSGGQPQHF | TGTGCCAGCAGTTGGTCCGGGGGACAGCCCCAGCATTTT
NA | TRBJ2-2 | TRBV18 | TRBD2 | CASSPQRGNTGELFF | TGTGCCAGCTCACCTCAGCGGGGGAACACCGGGGAGCTGTTTTTT
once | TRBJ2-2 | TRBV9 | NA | CASSGAGSYTGELFF | TGTGCCAGCAGCGGAGCGGGTTCCTACACCGGGGAGCTGTTTTTT
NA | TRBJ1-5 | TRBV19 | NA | CASGRQVDTPQHF | TGTGCCAGTGGGAGACAGGTGGATACGCCCCAGCATTTT
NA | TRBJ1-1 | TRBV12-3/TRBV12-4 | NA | CASSLGGGEAFF | TGTGCCAGCAGTTTAGGGGGAGGCGAAGCTTTCTTT
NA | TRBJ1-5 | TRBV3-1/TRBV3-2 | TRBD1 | CASSRGTGNQPQHF | TGTGCCAGCAGCCGAGGGACAGGCAATCAGCCCCAGCATTTT
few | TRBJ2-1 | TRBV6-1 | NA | CASREVWATNNEQFF | TGTGCCAGCCGTGAGGTGTGGGCAACGAACAATGAGCAGTTCTTC
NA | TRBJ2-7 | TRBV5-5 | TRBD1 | CASSLSGTGVSYEQYF | TGTGCCAGCAGCCTGTCCGGGACAGGGGTTTCCTACGAGCAGTACTTC
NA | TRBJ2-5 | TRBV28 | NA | CASSLTQETQYF | TGTGCCAGCAGTTTAACTCAAGAGACCCAGTACTTC
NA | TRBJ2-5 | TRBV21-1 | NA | CASRRTIQETQYF | TGTGCCAGCAGGCGCACCATCCAAGAGACCCAGTACTTC
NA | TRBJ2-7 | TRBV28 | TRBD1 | CASWSPGTAYEQYF | TGTGCCAGCTGGTCCCCCGGGACAGCCTACGAGCAGTACTTC
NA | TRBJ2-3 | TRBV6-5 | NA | CASSNTDTQYF | TGTGCCAGCAGCAACACAGATACGCAGTATTTT
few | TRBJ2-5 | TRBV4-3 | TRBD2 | CASSQGTASGRALGETQYF | TGCGCCAGCAGCCAAGGGACGGCGAGCGGGAGGGCCCTCGGGGAGACCCAGTACTTC
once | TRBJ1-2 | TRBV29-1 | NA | CSVEDRLYGYTF | TGCAGCGTTGAAGACAGGCTCTATGGCTACACCTTC
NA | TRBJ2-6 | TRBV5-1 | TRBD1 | CASSFRSKGTGTVGANVLTF | TGCGCCAGCAGCTTCCGCTCCAAGGGGACAGGGACGGTAGGGGCCAACGTCCTGACTTTC
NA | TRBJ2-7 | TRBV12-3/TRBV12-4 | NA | CASALQYEQYF | TGTGCCAGCGCGTTACAGTACGAGCAGTACTTC
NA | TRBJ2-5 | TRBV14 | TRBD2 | CASSPPHGTSGLQDTQYF | TGTGCCAGCAGCCCCCCCCACGGGACTAGCGGTTTGCAAGATACCCAGTACTTC
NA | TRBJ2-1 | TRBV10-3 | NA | CAISERVGANEQFF | TGTGCCATCAGTGAACGGGTGGGGGCCAATGAGCAGTTCTTC
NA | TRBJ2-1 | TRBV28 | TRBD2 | CASIGLAPSSYNEQFF | TGTGCCAGCATAGGACTAGCGCCAAGCTCCTACAATGAGCAGTTCTTC
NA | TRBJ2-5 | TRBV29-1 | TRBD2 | CSGGGLAGGRETQYF | TGCAGCGGGGGGGGACTAGCGGGAGGTCGGGAGACCCAGTACTTC
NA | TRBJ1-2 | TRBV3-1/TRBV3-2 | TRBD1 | CASSPRDRGAYTF | TGTGCCAGCAGCCCCCGGGACAGGGGGGCCTACACCTTC
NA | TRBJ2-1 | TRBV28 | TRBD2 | CASRDGRRAGLAGKYNEQFF | TGTGCCAGCAGGGATGGACGGCGAGCGGGACTAGCGGGAAAATACAATGAGCAGTTCTTC
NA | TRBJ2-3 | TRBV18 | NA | CASSPLNTPSTDTQYF | TGTGCCAGCTCACCACTAAATACTCCTAGCACAGATACGCAGTATTTT
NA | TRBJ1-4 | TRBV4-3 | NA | CASSQETFGEKLFF | TGCGCCAGCAGCCAAGAAACCTTTGGCGAAAAACTGTTTTTT